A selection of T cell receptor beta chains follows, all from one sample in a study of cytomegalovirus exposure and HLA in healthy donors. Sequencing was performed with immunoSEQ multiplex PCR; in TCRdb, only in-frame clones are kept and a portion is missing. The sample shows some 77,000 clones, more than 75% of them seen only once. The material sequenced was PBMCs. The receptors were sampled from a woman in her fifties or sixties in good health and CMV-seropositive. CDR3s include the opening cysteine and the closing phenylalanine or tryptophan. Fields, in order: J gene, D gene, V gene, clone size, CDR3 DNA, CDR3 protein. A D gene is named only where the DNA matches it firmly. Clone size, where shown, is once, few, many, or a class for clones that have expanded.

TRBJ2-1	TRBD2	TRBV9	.	TGTGCCAGCAGCGCTAGCGGGAGAGGTGAGCAGTTCTTC	CASSASGRGEQFF
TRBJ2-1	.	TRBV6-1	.	TGTGCCAGCAGTCATACTAGAGGTGAGCAGTTCTTC	CASSHTRGEQFF
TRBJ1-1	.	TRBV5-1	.	TGCGCCAGCAGCCTTTCTATCCGGGGTAAGAACACTGAAGCTTTCTTT	CASSLSIRGKNTEAFF
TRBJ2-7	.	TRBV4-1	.	TGCGCCAGCAGCCAGAGGGACTGGATCGGCGACGAGCAGTACTTC	CASSQRDWIGDEQYF
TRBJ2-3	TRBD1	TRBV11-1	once	TGTGCCAGCAGCGAGGGGGACAGGGGGTCTGATACGCAGTATTTT	CASSEGDRGSDTQYF
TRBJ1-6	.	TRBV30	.	TGTGCCTGGAGGGAGGACTCCTATAATTCACCCCTCCACTTT	CAWREDSYNSPLHF
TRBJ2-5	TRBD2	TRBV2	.	TGTGCCAGCAGTGAAGGAGGTAGCGGGGGGGTGCGACAGACCCAGTACTTC	CASSEGGSGGVRQTQYF
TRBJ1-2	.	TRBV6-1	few	TGTGCCAGCATGCGGGGGGCAAATAGGGACTATGGCTACACCTTC	CASMRGANRDYGYTF
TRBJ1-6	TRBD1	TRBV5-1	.	TGCGCCAGCAGCTTAAACAGGGGGAATCCACCCCTCCACTTT	CASSLNRGNPPLHF
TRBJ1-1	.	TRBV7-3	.	TGTGCCAGCAGGAGACAGGCCGACACTGAAGCTTTCTTT	CASRRQADTEAFF
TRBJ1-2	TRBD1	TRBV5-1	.	TGCGCCAGCAGCTCGGACAGGGCCGGTTGGGGCTACACCTTC	CASSSDRAGWGYTF
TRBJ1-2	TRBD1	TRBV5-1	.	TGCGCCAGCAGCTCCGGACAGGGGGGTCACTATGGCTACACCTTC	CASSSGQGGHYGYTF
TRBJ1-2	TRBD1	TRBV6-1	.	TGTGCCAGCACCTCCGTTTGGACAGGGATGAATGGCTACACCTTC	CASTSVWTGMNGYTF
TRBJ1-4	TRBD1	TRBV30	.	TGTGCCTGGAGTGTAGGACAGGGGGGTCCTGAAAAACTGTTTTTT	CAWSVGQGGPEKLFF
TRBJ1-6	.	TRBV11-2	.	TGTGCCAGCAGCCAATCCAGGACACCACCCCTCCACTTT	CASSQSRTPPLHF
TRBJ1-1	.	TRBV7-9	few	TGTGCCAGCAGCTTAGGAGGGATGACTGAAGCTTTCTTT	CASSLGGMTEAFF
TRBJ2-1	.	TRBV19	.	TGTGCCAGTAGTAACGGGGGCGGGAGCTCCTACAATGAGCAGTTCTTC	CASSNGGGSSYNEQFF
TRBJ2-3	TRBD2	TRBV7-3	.	TGTGCCAGCAGCCCCCGACTAGCGGGAGCTGATACGCAGTATTTT	CASSPRLAGADTQYF
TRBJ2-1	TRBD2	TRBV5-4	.	TGTGCCAGCAGCGCCCCGGGACTAGAATACAATGAGCAGTTCTTC	CASSAPGLEYNEQFF
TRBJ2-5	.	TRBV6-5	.	TGTGCCAGCACCTCCGGGGTATCCCAGTACTTC	CASTSGVSQYF
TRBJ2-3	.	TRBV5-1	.	TGCGCCAGCGGGGGGGCCACAGATACGCAGTATTTT	CASGGATDTQYF